This T cell receptor (beta chain) is from a study of T cells after somatic rescue of genetic block. This CDR3 spans 13 amino acids. Germline V gene data show CDR1 as ENHRY and CDR2 as SYGVKD. V dropped 4 bases and J dropped 5 bases, with 8 bases sitting between them. The table came from immunoSEQ multiplex PCR; TCRdb's copy has only in-frame clones and leaves some out. The top ten clones hold 11% to 15% of a sample with 15,000 or so clones, 65% to 75% of them seen once. This receptor was taken from a boy aged 5-17 years. Sequenced: peripheral blood mononuclear cells (PBMCs). The rearrangement links TRBV10-3 to TRBJ1-4; D not resolved. For the CDR3, the DNA is TGTGCCATCAGTGGTGTTCAGAATGAAAAACTGTTTTTT. Protein product: CAISGVQNEKLFF.